Given below is one T cell receptor beta chain in context. Its antigen is undetermined. Time point indicated: week 35, safety follow-up. In the vaccine, a single dose held 300 ug of the mutant IDH1 20-mer peptide, along with topical imiquimod. The data derive from a study of a mutant IDH1 vaccine in newly diagnosed glioma. Study-level information: At week 47 came visit V13, while visit V12 had come at week 35.

Germline loops: CDR1 SGHRS, CDR2 YFSETQ. This CDR3 contains 14 residues. Using immunoSEQ multiplex PCR, the repertoire was profiled, and TCRdb retains in-frame clones only, with some absent. The sample has about 41,000 clones; 75% to 90% are singletons. This rearrangement joins TRBV5-1 to TRBJ1-6; D possibly corresponds to TRBD1 (5 bases). This TCR was sampled from a man aged 35 to 55 with glioma. This material consisted of PBMCs, taken from a glioma patient whose treatment included an IDH1 peptide vaccine. The DNA for the CDR3 is TGCGCGTCCGGGACGGAGTTCCAAAATTCACCCCTCCACTTT. Amino acid sequence: CASGTEFQNSPLHF.